The clone carrying this TCR beta chain was seen more than once but under ten times. Time point meaning: recipient sample about 28 days before transplant, after cytoreduction. These data belong to a study of T cell clonotyping in hematopoietic cell transplantation. Study at large: Recipient samples before transplant were obtained post-cytoreduction.

The repertoire was sequenced with immunoSEQ multiplex PCR; TCRdb's copy has only in-frame clones and lacks some. The sample comprises about 28,000 clones, 85% to 95% of which are singletons, and around 2.3% rests with the top ten. Trimming took 6 bases from V and 4 from J; bases not matched to a gene: 11. Germline CDR1 reads MGHDK; CDR2 reads SYGVNS. The CDR3 runs to 15 residues. The source is a middle-aged man with acute myeloid leukemia. Some clones in this sample may be carry-over from other donors' samples. This chain connects TRBV25-1 to TRBJ1-1; 7 bases fit TRBD1. This specimen consisted of peripheral blood mononuclear cells, obtained before stem cell transplant. As DNA, the CDR3 is TGTGCCAGCAGGGACAATACAGGGGTTGGCACTGAAGCTTTCTTT. Amino acid sequence: CASRDNTGVGTEAFF.